Shown below are 25 T cell receptor beta chains from a single sample sequenced in a study of T cells in Graves' hyperthyroidism and ophthalmopathy. RNA transcripts gave rise to amplified TCR beta CDR3 regions. During a first-round RT-PCR of the TCR CDR3, the HTBI primer set was used. TCRdb called the multiplex PCR reads again in MiXCR, with one record for every CDR3 protein. The sample yields about 98,000 distinct CDR3 sequences, around 37% seen once. Sequencing was carried out using peripheral blood or thyroid tissue (not recorded which). These receptor sequences come from a woman in her 30s with Graves' hyperthyroidism.

In its sample, this clonotype was seen many times. The rearrangement uses TRBV27 and TRBJ2-7, with TRBD2 matching 7 bases. Germline assignment: CDR1 MNHEY and CDR2 SMNVEV (reference sequence). With 3 bases clipped from V and 3 bases from J, the junction kept 8 bases outside the gene matches. The CDR3 runs to 15 residues. The CDR3 DNA follows: TGTGCCAGCAGTTTGGGTGAACCGGGGGGCTACGAGCAGTACTTC. As protein: CASSLGEPGGYEQYF.

Many counts were recorded for this clonotype. The chain joins TRBV19 to TRBJ1-2, with D uncertain. V lost 8 bases and J 8 bases, leaving 9 bases between the germline ends. This CDR3 is 10 amino acids long. CDR1 and CDR2 (germline): LNHDA, SQIVND (reference sequence). CDR3 in DNA: TGTGCCAGTGGCTTACTCGGCTACACCTTC. Encoded protein: CASGLLGYTF.

This clonotype was counted ten times or more. The chain uses TRBV7-2 and TRBJ2-7; 7 positions agree with TRBD1. The germline gives CDR1 SGHTA, CDR2 FQGNSA. This CDR3 is 15 amino acids long. Losses at the gene ends were 4 bases for V and 0 bases for J; bases not matched to a gene: 6. The CDR3 coding sequence is TGTGCCAGCAGCTCCCGAGGGGGCCCCTCCTACGAGCAGTACTTC. Translation: CASSSRGGPSYEQYF.

The chain recombines TRBV14 with TRBJ2-1; D is unclear. Germline-derived CDR1 and CDR2 are SGHDN and FVKESK. This CDR3 contains 11 residues. Deletions cut 5 bases from V and 4 bases from J, with 3 bases between. As DNA, the CDR3 is TGTGCCAGCAGCATTTACAATGAGCAGTTCTTC. As protein: CASSIYNEQFF.

This clonotype came up many times. This chain uses TRBV6-5 with TRBJ2-7; tentatively, D is TRBD1 (6 bases). CDR3 length: 15 amino acids. The V and J ends lost 1 base and 6 bases respectively, with 16 bases between them. Germline assignment: CDR1 MNHEY and CDR2 SVGAGI. The CDR3 is CASSYLPDRTTEQYF. DNA for the CDR3: TGTGCCAGCAGTTACTTACCAGACAGGACGACCGAGCAGTACTTC.

V is TRBV2 and J is TRBJ2-2, with D hard to call. The germline V gene has CDR1 SNHLY and CDR2 FYNNEI. V was trimmed by 3 bases and J by 8 bases, leaving 4 bases between them. The CDR3 length is 11 residues. The CDR3 is CASSDAGELFF. The CDR3 nucleotides read TGTGCCAGCAGTGATGCGGGGGAGCTGTTTTTT.

By share, this clonotype counts as medium-sized. The chain couples TRBV15 to TRBJ1-5; D uncertain. Germline CDR1 and CDR2: LNHNV and YYDKDF (reference sequence). V was cut by 1 base and J by 7 bases, with 11 bases left in between. This CDR3 spans 14 amino acids. The CDR3 DNA follows: TGTGCCACCAGCAGAGTCGGCGGAGGGCAGCCCCAGCATTTT. Amino acids: CATSRVGGGQPQHF.

The chain is built from TRBV20-1 and TRBJ2-2, with D tentatively TRBD1 (6 bases). CDR1 and CDR2 (germline): DFQATT, SNEGSKA (reference sequence). This CDR3 is built from 17 residues. Deletions cut 0 bases from V and 3 bases from J, with 17 bases between. Here the CDR3 DNA reads TGCAGTGCTAGAGATACGCGGAAGGACAGTTACACCGGGGAGCTGTTTTTT. Translating it yields CSARDTRKDSYTGELFF.

This clonotype has only one observation. V usage is TRBV12-3 or TRBV12-4 and J usage is TRBJ1-6, with TRBD1 identical over 7 bases. This CDR3 is built from 13 residues. J lost 10 bases, V lost 6 bases, and 6 bases had no gene match. For the CDR3, the DNA is TGTGCCAGCAGCGTAGGGGGCGACTCACCCCTCCACTTT. The encoded protein is CASSVGGDSPLHF.

This clonotype was observed many times. The V call is TRBV7-9, the J call TRBJ2-7; the D is unclear. Germline lookup yields CDR1 SEHNR and CDR2 FQNEAQ (reference sequence). Trimming removed 4 bases from V and 8 bases from J, with 12 bases in between. This CDR3 spans 12 amino acids. The CDR3 spells CASSSTDPQQYF. For the CDR3, the DNA is TGTGCCAGCAGCTCCACGGACCCCCAGCAGTACTTC.

This clonotype occurred many times. The J gene is TRBJ2-2, the V gene TRBV7-9; D perhaps matches TRBD2 (6 bases). This CDR3 region has 15 residues. The germline V gene has CDR1 SEHNR and CDR2 FQNEAQ (reference sequence). The V end lost 5 bases, the J end lost 3 bases, and 13 bases lay between the germline ends. DNA of the CDR3: TGTGCCAGCAGCCGCGGGACGTTGGACACCGGGGAGCTGTTTTTT. Translated, it gives CASSRGTLDTGELFF.

V is TRBV5-4 and J is TRBJ2-3; TRBD2 matches 10 bases. J was trimmed by 2 bases and V by 2 bases; bases with no gene match: 5. This CDR3 contains 16 residues. Germline V lookup: CDR1 SGHNT, CDR2 YYREEE (reference sequence). The CDR3 loop is CASSFLAGVYTDTQYF. Written as DNA, the CDR3 is TGTGCCAGCAGCTTTCTAGCGGGAGTGTACACAGATACGCAGTATTTT. Drawing the rest from reference TRBV5-4 and TRBJ2-3, the complete variable domain is ETGVTQSPTHLIKTRGQQVTLRCSSQSGHNTVSWYQQALGQGPQFIFQYYREEENGRGNFPPRFSGLQFPNYSSELNVNALELDDSALYLCASSFLAGVYTDTQYFGPGTRLTVL.

This clonotype was detected many times. This chain connects TRBV20-1 to TRBJ1-2; D is unclear. CDR1 and CDR2 (germline): DFQATT, SNEGSKA (reference sequence). CDR3 size: 14 residues. Trimming removed 4 bases from V and 3 bases from J, with 15 bases in between. Here the CDR3 DNA reads TGCAGTGCTAAGGGATTAGGTGGTGACTATGGCTACACCTTC. Its protein is CSAKGLGGDYGYTF.

The sample holds many counts of this clonotype. The gene calls are TRBV9 and TRBJ1-4; no clear D. Germline values: CDR1 SGDLS, CDR2 YYNGEE. Between the trimmed V and J ends, which lost 0 bases and 6 bases, there was a span of 15 bases. CDR3 length: 16 amino acids. The CDR3 is CASSVGDGPGYEKLFF. CDR3 coding DNA: TGTGCCAGCAGCGTAGGTGACGGGCCAGGATATGAAAAACTGTTTTTT.

This clonotype was seen at least ten times. The chain couples TRBV5-1 to TRBJ1-5; 9 bases fit TRBD1. The CDR3 totals 15 residues. The germline CDR1 and CDR2 sequences are SGHRS and YFSETQ. After removal of 4 bases from V and 4 bases from J, the junction contained 6 bases not matched to a gene. CDR3: CASSPAGQGNQPQHF. In DNA, the CDR3 is TGCGCCAGCAGCCCGGCTGGACAGGGGAATCAGCCCCAGCATTTT.

The chain has TRBV7-6 and TRBJ2-2; D perhaps matches TRBD2 (6 bases). CDR1 SGHVS and CDR2 FNYEAQ come from the germline V gene. The CDR3 sequence is 12 residues long. CDR3 sequence (DNA): TGTGCTAGCGGCTTAGATGCCGGGGAGCTGTTTTTT. Its protein is CASGLDAGELFF.

This clonotype was seen ten or more times. This chain uses TRBV24-1 with TRBJ1-5, with a weak D call TRBD1 (5 bases). The CDR3 totals 16 residues. Germline values: CDR1 KGHDR, CDR2 SFDVKD. V was clipped by 1 base and J by 0 bases, with 9 bases between them. CDR3 residues: CATSDFRDYSNQPQHF. CDR3 in DNA: TGTGCCACCAGTGATTTCAGGGACTATAGCAATCAGCCCCAGCATTTT.

With respect to this clonotype: At one of its ends the junction is not consistent with the germline gene, which may arise from a read error. The genes are TRBV2 and TRBJ1-1; a weak D match, TRBD1 (6 bases). In germline, CDR1 is SNHLY, CDR2 FYNNEI. The CDR3 extends over 14 amino acids. The DNA of the CDR3 is TGTGCCAGCAGTGGGTTAAGCAGGGGCTCTGAAGTTTTCTTT. It encodes CASSGLSRGSEVFF.

This clonotype was picked up many times. For the CDR3, the DNA is TGCGCCAGCAGCTTGGCTGGGGGATATGGCTACACCTTC. The encoded protein is CASSLAGGYGYTF. This chain connects TRBV5-1 to TRBJ1-2; a weak D match, TRBD1 (5 bases). Germline V lookup: CDR1 SGHRS, CDR2 YFSETQ. V was pared by 0 bases and J by 5 bases, with 8 bases between. This CDR3 has 13 amino acids.

This clonotype was seen once. The chain links TRBV2 to TRBJ1-2; TRBD1 matches at 7 bases. With V trimmed by 6 bases and J by 7 bases, 17 bases remained unmatched. The CDR3 consists of 16 residues. Germline lookup yields CDR1 SNHLY and CDR2 FYNNEI. CDR3 amino acids: CASSPPPGQRLSGYTF. Here the CDR3 DNA reads TGTGCCAGCAGCCCCCCCCCGGGACAGAGGCTCTCTGGCTACACCTTC.

Many counts were recorded for this clonotype. The V and J genes are TRBV7-9 and TRBJ1-4; D might be TRBD1 (6 bases). V dropped 6 bases and J dropped 6 bases, with 20 bases sitting between them. The CDR3 is 16 amino acids. Germline CDR1 is SEHNR and CDR2 is FQNEAQ (reference sequence). The CDR3 reads CASRGLQGYSDEKLFF. CDR3 nucleotide sequence: TGTGCCAGCAGGGGATTACAGGGTTATTCGGATGAAAAACTGTTTTTT.

This clonotype was recorded many times. The chain uses TRBV12-3 or TRBV12-4 and TRBJ1-2, with TRBD1 matching over 8 bases. This CDR3 spans 15 amino acids. Losses at the gene ends were 2 bases for V and 6 bases for J; bases not matched to a gene: 8. As DNA, the CDR3 is TGTGCCAGCAGTTTATACCGACAGGGGCCGGATGGCTACACCTTC. This translates into CASSLYRQGPDGYTF.

This clonotype was recorded a few times. J is TRBJ1-2 and V is TRBV28; 7 nucleotides align to TRBD1. This CDR3 comprises 11 residues. CDR1 MDHEN and CDR2 SYDVKM come from the germline V gene. With V trimmed by 4 bases and J by 14 bases, 7 bases remained unmatched. The CDR3 DNA is TGTGCCAGCAGTTATCGACAGGGTCGGACCTTC. Translated: CASSYRQGRTF.

V usage is TRBV20-1 and J usage is TRBJ2-5; D is tentatively TRBD1 or TRBD2 (5 bases each). In germline, CDR1 is DFQATT, CDR2 SNEGSKA (reference sequence). CDR3 size: 12 residues. Trimming cost V 1 base and J 7 bases, with 10 bases left between them. The CDR3: CSARGGGGTQYF. The CDR3 DNA follows: TGCAGTGCTAGAGGGGGTGGGGGGACCCAGTACTTC.

V gene TRBV20-1 combines with J gene TRBJ2-1; 8 bases are shared with TRBD2. Germline CDR1 is DFQATT and CDR2 is SNEGSKA (reference sequence). V lost 6 bases and J lost 2; bases outside the gene matches: 12. The CDR3 covers 16 residues. The CDR3 loop is CSAKTTSGPTYNEQFF. The CDR3 nucleotides read TGCAGTGCCAAGACAACTAGCGGTCCGACCTACAATGAGCAGTTCTTC.